This T cell receptor beta chain was profiled in a study of blood T cell repertoires in COVID-19. CDR3 length: 14 amino acids. Germline values: CDR1 MGHRA, CDR2 YSYEKL. Deletions cut 4 bases from V and 3 bases from J, with 12 bases between. Sequencing was performed with immunoSEQ multiplex PCR; in TCRdb, only in-frame clones are kept and a portion is missing. Altogether approximately 100,000 clones are present, 80% to 90% being singletons, with the ten largest covering 2% to 3%. Sequenced material: PBMCs or T cells enriched from blood (not recorded which). The chain carries TRBV4-1 and TRBJ1-2; D is undetermined. This clonotype was sampled from a woman between 45 and 60 years old who had recovered from COVID-19. This chain's CDR3 is CASSPSQLDYGYTF. The CDR3 DNA reads as TGCGCCAGCAGCCCGAGTCAACTTGACTATGGCTACACCTTC.